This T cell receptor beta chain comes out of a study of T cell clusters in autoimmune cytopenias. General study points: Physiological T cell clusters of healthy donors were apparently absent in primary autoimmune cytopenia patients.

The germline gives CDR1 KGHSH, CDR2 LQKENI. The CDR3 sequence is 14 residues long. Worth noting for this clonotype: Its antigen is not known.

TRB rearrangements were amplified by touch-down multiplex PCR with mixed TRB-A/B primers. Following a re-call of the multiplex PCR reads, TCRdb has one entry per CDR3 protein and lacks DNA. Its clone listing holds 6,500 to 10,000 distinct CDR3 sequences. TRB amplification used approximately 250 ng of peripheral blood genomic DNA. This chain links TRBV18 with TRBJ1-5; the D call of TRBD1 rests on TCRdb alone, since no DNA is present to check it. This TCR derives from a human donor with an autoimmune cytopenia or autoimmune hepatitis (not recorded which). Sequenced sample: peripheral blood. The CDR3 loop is CASSPQGMGQPQHF.